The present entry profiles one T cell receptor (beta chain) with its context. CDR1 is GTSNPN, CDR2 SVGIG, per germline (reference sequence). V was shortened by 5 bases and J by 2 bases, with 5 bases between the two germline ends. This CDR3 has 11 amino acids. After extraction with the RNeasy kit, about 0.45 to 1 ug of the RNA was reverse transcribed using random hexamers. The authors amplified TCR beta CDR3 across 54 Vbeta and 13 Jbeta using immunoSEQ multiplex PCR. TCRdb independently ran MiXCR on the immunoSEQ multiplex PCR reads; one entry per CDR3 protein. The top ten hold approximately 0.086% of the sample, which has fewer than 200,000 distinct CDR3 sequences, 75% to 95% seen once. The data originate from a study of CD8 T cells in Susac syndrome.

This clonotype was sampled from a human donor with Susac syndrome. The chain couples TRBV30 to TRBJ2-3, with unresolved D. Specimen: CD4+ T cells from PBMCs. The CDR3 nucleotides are TGTGCCTGGGGATCCACAGATACGCAGTATTTT. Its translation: CAWGSTDTQYF.